This passage covers 7 T cell receptor beta chains from one sample sequenced in a study of blood T cells in healthy people across ages. Through a sample-barcoded 5' primer and a J-beta primer mix, a second PCR was run for roughly 7 to 12 cycles. TCRdb analysed the 5' RACE reads with MiXCR anew, one entry per CDR3 protein. The table includes around 800,000 distinct CDR3 sequences, roughly 24% detected once. The same data also went into a second study, on T cells of mothers and their children.

The material sequenced was blood. The receptors originated from a boy aged 10-17 years in good health.

This clonotype has more than one count but fewer than ten. The gene calls are TRBV6-5 and TRBJ1-2; D call uncertain. Germline V gene data show CDR1 as MNHEY and CDR2 as SVGAGI. The CDR3 contains 16 residues. Trimming left V 8 bases short and J 5 bases short, with 24 bases between. CDR3 DNA: TGTGCCAGCCCCCCACCACCGGACCCAGGCGGGTATGGCTACACCTTC. Its protein is CASPPPPDPGGYGYTF.

Only a few counts were recorded for this clonotype. The chain couples TRBV3-1 to TRBJ2-5; D is ambiguous. V lost 3 bases to trimming and J lost 5 bases, with 7 bases between them. CDR1 LGHDT and CDR2 YNNKEL come from the germline V gene (reference sequence). CDR3 length equals 12 residues. DNA of the CDR3: TGTGCCAGCAGCCACTCCGTGGAGACCCAGTACTTC. Amino acids: CASSHSVETQYF.

This clonotype was detected only a few times. This chain connects TRBV20-1 to TRBJ2-1; D is perhaps TRBD1 (6 bases). The CDR3 length is 14 residues. The V and J ends lost 4 bases and 8 bases respectively, with 18 bases between them. From germline, CDR1 is DFQATT and CDR2 SNEGSKA (reference sequence). This chain's CDR3 is CSATDQGLDDEQFF. CDR3 DNA: TGCAGTGCTACCGATCAGGGGCTTGACGATGAGCAGTTCTTC.

V and J are TRBV4-1 and TRBJ2-7, with D maybe TRBD1 (6 bases). V was shortened by 1 base and J by 5 bases, with 15 bases between the two germline ends. Germline V gene sequence: CDR1 MGHRA, CDR2 YSYEKL. This CDR3 has 15 residues. The CDR3 sequence: CASSQALVQGHEQYF. For the CDR3, the DNA is TGCGCCAGCAGCCAAGCGCTAGTACAGGGCCACGAGCAGTACTTC.

The V and J genes are TRBV20-1 and TRBJ2-7; 7 positions match TRBD1. V shed 1 base, J shed 4 bases, and the junction held 7 bases outside the gene matches. From germline, CDR1 is DFQATT and CDR2 SNEGSKA (reference sequence). This CDR3 is built from 14 residues. The CDR3 is CSARAKNRGYEQYF. CDR3 DNA: TGCAGTGCTAGAGCAAAGAACAGGGGTTACGAGCAGTACTTC.

This clonotype appeared a few times. This sequence joins TRBV9 and TRBJ1-2, with TRBD1 identical over 8 bases. Germline values: CDR1 SGDLS, CDR2 YYNGEE. The CDR3 loop spans 16 amino acids. J lost 6 bases, V lost 3 bases, and 13 bases had no gene match. The CDR3 loop reads CASSGSSGRGHDGYTF. The CDR3 coding sequence is TGTGCCAGCAGCGGTAGTAGTGGCAGGGGGCACGATGGCTACACCTTC.

This clonotype came up a few times. V and J are TRBV6-2 or TRBV6-3 and TRBJ2-1, with unresolved D. There are 14 residues in the CDR3. CDR1 and CDR2 (germline): MNHEY, SVGEGT. The V end lost 5 bases, the J end lost 4 bases, and 12 bases lay between the germline ends. The CDR3 spells CASSPRANYNEQFF. DNA of the CDR3: TGTGCCAGCAGTCCCCGGGCCAATTACAATGAGCAGTTCTTC.